This TCR beta chain comes out of a study of T-cell memory formation after mild COVID-19. Study as a whole: TCR clustering was largely donor specific. Study-wide results and caveats: Among contracting clones, CD4+ were mainly CM/EM and CD8+ enriched in EMRA. Researchers found some responding clones in pre-infection memory, a sign that cross-reactive memory joined. Clones shrinking from day 15 to 85 showed even CD4/CD8 mixes; later expanders tilted CD4+.

CDR3 length equals 19 residues. Deletions cut 5 bases from V and 0 bases from J, with 23 bases between. Germline assignment: CDR1 SGHTA and CDR2 FQGNSA. TCRdb independently ran MiXCR on the 5' RACE reads; one entry per CDR3 protein. Altogether roughly 400,000 distinct CDR3 sequences are present, roughly 18% being singletons, with the ten largest covering around a fifth. As concerns this clonotype: Its antigen is currently unknown.

Sample: PBMCs or a T cell subset sorted from them (not recorded which). V and J are TRBV7-2 and TRBJ1-5; perhaps TRBD1 as D (5 bases). The TCR sequence derives from a man aged 18 to 35 who had mild COVID-19 (a few samples of this study predate the infection). Cell type and time point are not known. The CDR3 is CASSRSTLLGRPSNQPQHF. The CDR3 DNA reads TGTGCCAGCAGCCGTAGCACCCTATTGGGGCGGCCTAGCAATCAGCCCCAGCATTTT.